The sequence of this T cell receptor beta chain was determined in a study of Tregs in tolerant kidney transplant recipients. Points from the study as a whole: Some patients' samples used different primers over time, so nucleotide sequences weren't comparable.

The length of the CDR3 is 15 residues. CDR1 is MNHEY, CDR2 SMNVEV, per germline (reference sequence). V lost 6 bases to trimming and J lost 3 bases; unmatched junction nucleotides: 5. The method was immunoSEQ multiplex PCR; TCRdb's version includes in-frame clones alone and lacks a portion of them. The data hold approximately 4,000 clones, with around 85% observed a single time. Details on this clone: Antigen unknown.

V is TRBV27 and J is TRBJ2-1; 10 nucleotides line up with TRBD2. The specimen was Tregs from blood, collected before the transplant. This receptor was identified in a human donor who received a combined kidney and bone marrow transplant. The CDR3 DNA reads as TGTGCCAGCAGATTAGCGGGAGGACTCTACAATGAGCAGTTCTTC. It is translated as CASRLAGGLYNEQFF.